The 13 T cell receptor beta chains below were found in one sample sequenced in a study of human T cells and chemical hapten exposure. Time point of the sample: patch test 1, 2 weeks after DPC sensitization. Described treatment: therapeutic diphenylcyclopropenone sensitization with weekly scalp DPC. TCRdb re-called the RACE reads with MiXCR, one entry per CDR3 protein. Of some 120,000 distinct CDR3 sequences in the sample, over 10% were seen once. Sample: whole blood, taken in connection with sensitization to the hapten diphenylcyclopropenone (DPC). All receptors derive from a woman aged 50 to 65 with alopecia areata. Some clones in this sample may be carry-over from other donors' samples.

Many counts were recorded for this clonotype. The chain combines TRBV6-5 with TRBJ1-3, with D unresolved. The V gene's germline CDR1 is MNHEY and CDR2 SVGAGI. Deletions cut 0 bases from V and 0 bases from J, with 15 bases between. CDR3 length: 18 residues. The CDR3 loop is CASSYSRTLTHSGNTIYF. CDR3 nucleotide sequence: TGTGCCAGCAGTTACTCGAGGACGCTTACTCACTCTGGAAACACCATATATTTT.

This clonotype appeared a few times. The chain joins TRBV25-1 to TRBJ2-1, with D possibly being TRBD2 (7 bases). The CDR3 consists of 16 residues. CDR1 is MGHDK, CDR2 SYGVNS, per germline. V was clipped by 3 bases and J by 5 bases, with 17 bases between them. The CDR3 sequence: CASSDSWGGLNNEQFF. As DNA, the CDR3 is TGTGCCAGCAGTGATTCATGGGGGGGCCTAAACAATGAGCAGTTCTTC.

This clonotype was detected ten times or more. The V call is TRBV7-2, the J call TRBJ1-3, with D possibly being TRBD1 (6 bases). Germline V CDR1 and CDR2: SGHTA, FQGNSA. The CDR3 sequence is 19 residues long. Between the trimmed V and J ends, which lost 1 base and 0 bases, there was a span of 19 bases. CDR3 DNA sequence: TGTGCCAGCAGCTTAGTTTCACAGGGTAGTTTCGGCTCTGGAAACACCATATATTTT. Amino acids: CASSLVSQGSFGSGNTIYF. Combining the CDR3 with reference TRBV7-2 and TRBJ1-3 gives the whole variable domain GAGVSQSPSNKVTEKGKDVELRCDPISGHTALYWYRQSLGQGLEFLIYFQGNSAPDKSGLPSDRFSAERTGGSVSTLTIQRTQQEDSAVYLCASSLVSQGSFGSGNTIYFGEGSWLTVV.

Many counts were recorded for this clonotype. The chain employs TRBV4-3 and TRBJ1-2; TRBD1 is a possible D gene (5 bases). Trimming shortened V by 0 bases and J by 8 bases, and 19 bases separated the two germline ends. The CDR3 runs 16 residues. Germline values: CDR1 LGHNA, CDR2 YSLEER. CDR3 DNA: TGCGCCAGCAGCCAAGAAAGGGGAGGAAGAGGGCGAGGCTACACCTTC. This codes for CASSQERGGRGRGYTF.

Points on this clonotype: The junction does not match germline at one end; this may be a read error. This chain links TRBV9 with TRBJ2-6; no clear D. This CDR3 is 15 amino acids long. Germline V gene lookup returns CDR1 SGDLS and CDR2 YYNGEE. The CDR3 DNA follows: TGTGCCAGCAGCGTCCGGTCCTCTGAGGCCAACGTCCTGACTTTC. This codes for CASSVRSSEANVLTF.

This rearrangement joins TRBV29-1 to TRBJ2-3, with D perhaps matching TRBD2 (6 bases). The CDR3 loop spans 12 amino acids. The V end lost 7 bases, the J end lost 4 bases, and 12 bases lay between the germline ends. Germline loops: CDR1 SQVTM, CDR2 ANQGSEA. The CDR3 sequence: CSDEWRADTQYF. The CDR3 nucleotides are TGCAGCGACGAATGGAGGGCAGATACGCAGTATTTT.

The rearrangement joins TRBV5-1 to TRBJ2-7; D possibly corresponds to TRBD1 (6 bases). The CDR3 has 14 residues. V dropped 2 bases and J dropped 4 bases, with 13 bases sitting between them. Per the germline V gene, CDR1 is SGHRS and CDR2 is YFSETQ. CDR3 residues: CASSFSGQMYEQYF. CDR3 sequence (DNA): TGCGCCAGCAGCTTTTCAGGACAGATGTACGAGCAGTACTTC.

This clonotype appeared a few times. This chain uses TRBV29-1 with TRBJ2-7; 11 positions match TRBD1. This CDR3 has 14 amino acids. V lost 5 bases and J lost 1; bases outside the gene matches: 4. Germline CDR1 reads SQVTM; CDR2 reads ANQGSEA. The CDR3 loop reads CSVRTGGSSYEQYF. The CDR3 DNA reads as TGCAGCGTTCGGACAGGGGGCAGTTCCTACGAGCAGTACTTC.

The sample holds a few counts of this clonotype. The J gene is TRBJ2-3, the V gene TRBV5-1; D gene unclear. This CDR3 comprises 15 residues. Deletions cut 6 bases from V and 0 bases from J, with 14 bases between. Germline V gives CDR1 SGHRS, CDR2 YFSETQ. CDR3 nucleotides: TGCGCCAGCAAGCCGACGGAACTTAGCACAGATACGCAGTATTTT. Translation gives CASKPTELSTDTQYF.

CDR3 in amino acids: CASSLRTNYEQYF. CDR3 coding DNA: TGTGCCAGCAGTTTACGGACGAACTACGAGCAGTACTTC. The chain is built from TRBV12-3 or TRBV12-4 and TRBJ2-7; D uncertain. The CDR3 is 13 residues long. Between the trimmed V and J ends, which lost 2 bases and 3 bases, there was a span of 8 bases.

This clonotype showed up many times. J is TRBJ2-5 and V is TRBV18; D remains ambiguous. The CDR3 totals 15 residues. V lost 4 bases and J lost 5, with 17 bases in between. Germline V gene sequence: CDR1 KGHSH, CDR2 LQKENI. CDR3 in amino acids: CASSRSVQGSETQYF. The CDR3 DNA is TGTGCCAGCTCACGAAGCGTGCAAGGGTCCGAGACCCAGTACTTC.

This clonotype came up a few times. The chain couples TRBV7-2 to TRBJ2-1; the match to TRBD2 covers 9 bases. V was clipped by 5 bases and J by 4 bases; unmatched bases: 12. CDR1 and CDR2 from the germline V gene are SGHTA and FQGNSA. The CDR3 extends over 17 amino acids. CDR3 amino acids: CASSPYLRSGGYNEQFF. The CDR3 coding sequence is TGTGCCAGCAGCCCCTACCTTCGTAGCGGGGGATACAATGAGCAGTTCTTC.

This clonotype has only a few counts. J is TRBJ2-7 and V is TRBV7-2, with D uncertain. CDR1 SGHTA and CDR2 FQGNSA come from the germline V gene. The CDR3 consists of 14 residues. V was shortened by 5 bases and J by 6 bases, with 17 bases between the two germline ends. The CDR3: CASSPPSWVSEQYF. CDR3 sequence (DNA): TGTGCCAGCAGCCCCCCCTCGTGGGTTAGCGAGCAGTACTTC.